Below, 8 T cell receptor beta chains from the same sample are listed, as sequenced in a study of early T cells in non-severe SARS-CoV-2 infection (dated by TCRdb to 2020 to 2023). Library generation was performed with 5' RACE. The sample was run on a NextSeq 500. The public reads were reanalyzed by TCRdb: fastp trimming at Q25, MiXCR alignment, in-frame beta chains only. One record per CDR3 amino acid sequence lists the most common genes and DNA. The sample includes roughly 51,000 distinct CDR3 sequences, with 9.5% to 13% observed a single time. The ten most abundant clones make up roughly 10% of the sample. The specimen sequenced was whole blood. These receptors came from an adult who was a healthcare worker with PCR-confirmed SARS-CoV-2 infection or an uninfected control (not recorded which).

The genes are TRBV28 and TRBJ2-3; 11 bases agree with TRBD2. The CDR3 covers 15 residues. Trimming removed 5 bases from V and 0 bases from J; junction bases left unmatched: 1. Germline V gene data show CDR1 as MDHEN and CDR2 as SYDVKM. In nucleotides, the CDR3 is TGTGCCAGCAGTGTAGCGGGGGGGAGCACAGATACGCAGTATTTT. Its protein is CASSVAGGSTDTQYF.

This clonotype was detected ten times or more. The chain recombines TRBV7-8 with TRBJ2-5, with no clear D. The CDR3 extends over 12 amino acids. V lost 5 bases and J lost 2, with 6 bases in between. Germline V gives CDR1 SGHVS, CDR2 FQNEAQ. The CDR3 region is CASSRSQETQYF. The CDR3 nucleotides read TGTGCCAGCAGCCGGTCGCAAGAGACCCAGTACTTC.

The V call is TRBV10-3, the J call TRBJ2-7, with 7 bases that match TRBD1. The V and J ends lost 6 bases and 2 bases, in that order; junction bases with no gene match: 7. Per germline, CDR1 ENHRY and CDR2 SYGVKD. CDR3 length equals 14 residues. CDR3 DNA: TGTGCCATCAGGGGACAGAGCCGTCCCTACGAGCAGTACTTC. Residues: CAIRGQSRPYEQYF.

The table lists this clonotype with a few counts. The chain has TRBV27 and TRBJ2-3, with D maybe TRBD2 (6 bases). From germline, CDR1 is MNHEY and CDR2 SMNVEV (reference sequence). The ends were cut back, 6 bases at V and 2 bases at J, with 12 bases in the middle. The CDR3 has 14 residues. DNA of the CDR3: TGTGCCAGCAGCTCGCGGGGCTACACAGATACGCAGTATTTT. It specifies CASSSRGYTDTQYF.

The CDR3 region has the DNA TGTGCCATTCGGACGGATTACTCTGGAAACACCATATATTTT. Translating it yields CAIRTDYSGNTIYF. This chain joins TRBV10-3 and TRBJ1-3; D unresolved. Trimming pared 9 bases from V and 0 bases from J, leaving 12 bases between. Germline V gene sequence: CDR1 ENHRY, CDR2 SYGVKD. The CDR3 is made up of 14 amino acids.

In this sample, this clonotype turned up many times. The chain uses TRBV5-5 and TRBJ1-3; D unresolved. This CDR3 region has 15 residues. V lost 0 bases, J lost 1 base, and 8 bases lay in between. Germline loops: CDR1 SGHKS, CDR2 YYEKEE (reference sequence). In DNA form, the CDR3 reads TGTGCCAGCAGCTTGGAGGCCGCTTCTGGAAACACCATATATTTT. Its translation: CASSLEAASGNTIYF. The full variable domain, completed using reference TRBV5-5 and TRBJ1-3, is DAGVTQSPTHLIKTRGQQVTLRCSPISGHKSVSWYQQVLGQGPQFIFQYYEKEERGRGNFPDRFSARQFPNYSSELNVNALLLGDSALYLCASSLEAASGNTIYFGEGSWLTVV.

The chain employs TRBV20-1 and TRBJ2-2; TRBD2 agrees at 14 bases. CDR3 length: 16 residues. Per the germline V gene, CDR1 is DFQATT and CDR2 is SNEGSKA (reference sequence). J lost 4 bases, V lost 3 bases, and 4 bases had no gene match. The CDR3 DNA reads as TGCAGTGCTAGCGGACTAGCGGGGGGCCGCACCGGGGAGCTGTTTTTT. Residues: CSASGLAGGRTGELFF.

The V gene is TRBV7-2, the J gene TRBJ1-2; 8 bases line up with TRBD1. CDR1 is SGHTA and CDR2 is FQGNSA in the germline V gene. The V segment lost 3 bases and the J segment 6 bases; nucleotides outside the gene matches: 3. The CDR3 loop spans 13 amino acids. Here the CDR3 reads CASSLQGADGYTF. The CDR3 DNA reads TGTGCCAGCAGCTTGCAGGGGGCCGATGGCTACACCTTC.